This T cell receptor (beta chain) derives from a study of neurological immune-mediated disorders. The CDR3 loop spans 17 amino acids. The V gene's germline CDR1 is MNHNS and CDR2 SASEGT. The J segment lost 8 bases and the V segment lost 2 bases, leaving 17 bases of the junction unmatched. This clonotype was counted at least ten times. TCRdb re-analysed the 5' RACE reads in MiXCR, keeping a single row per CDR3 protein. The sample comprises about 60,000 distinct CDR3 sequences, roughly 9.7% of which are singletons, and around 13% rests with the top ten. Time point in this sample: longitudinal time-point 2. Stored at -80 C, 2 million PBMCs were the source of the unsorted libraries.

Sequenced material: PBMCs. The rearrangement joins TRBV6-1 to TRBJ1-2; TRBD1 aligns across 7 bases. This receptor was taken from a man in his thirties or forties in good health. CDR3 loop: CASSETIWERTGRGYTF. CDR3 DNA: TGTGCCAGCAGTGAAACAATCTGGGAAAGGACAGGAAGGGGCTACACCTTC.